Below are 7 T cell receptor beta chains sequenced from a single sample in a study of cytomegalovirus exposure and HLA in healthy donors. The PCR had 60 Vbeta and 13 Jbeta primers. Some clones are missing from TCRdb's copy, which holds only in-frame ones; the method was immunoSEQ multiplex PCR. The data hold over 50,000 clones, with about 80% observed a single time. The sample consisted of PBMCs. The receptor set was obtained from a man between 50 and 59 years old in good health and CMV-seropositive.

The chain employs TRBV27 and TRBJ1-1; D not certain. Trimming stripped 3 bases from V and 4 bases from J, with 9 bases between. CDR1 MNHEY and CDR2 SMNVEV come from the germline V gene (reference sequence). This CDR3 is built from 13 residues. The CDR3 coding sequence is TGTGCCAGCAGTTTCCGAGGTCCCACTGAAGCTTTCTTT. Amino acids: CASSFRGPTEAFF.

In this sample, this clone turned up a few times. The chain carries TRBV12-5 and TRBJ2-1; TRBD2 agrees at 10 bases. With V trimmed by 3 bases and J by 7 bases, 9 bases remained unmatched. Per germline, CDR1 LGHNT and CDR2 FRNRAP. The CDR3 consists of 16 residues. The CDR3 DNA is TGTGCTAGTGGTTTCTGGAGCGGGAGGGCCATTAATGAGCAGTTCTTC. Its protein is CASGFWSGRAINEQFF.

This chain uses TRBV7-2 with TRBJ2-1; 10 bases agree with TRBD2. The CDR3 totals 16 residues. Germline V gene lookup returns CDR1 SGHTA and CDR2 FQGNSA. Trimming at V came to 5 bases and at J to 9 bases, leaving 13 bases not matched to a gene. The CDR3 here is CASSEPTSGGAGEQFF. The DNA for the CDR3 is TGTGCCAGCAGCGAACCGACCAGCGGGGGGGCCGGTGAGCAGTTCTTC. Drawing the rest from reference TRBV7-2 and TRBJ2-1, the complete variable domain is GAGVSQSPSNKVTEKGKDVELRCDPISGHTALYWYRQSLGQGLEFLIYFQGNSAPDKSGLPSDRFSAERTGGSVSTLTIQRTQQEDSAVYLCASSEPTSGGAGEQFFGPGTRLTVL.

The genes are TRBV6-6 and TRBJ2-1, with 8 bases aligning to TRBD1. The junction had 5 bases not matched to a gene; V was cut back by 4 bases and J by 6 bases. The CDR3 extends over 14 amino acids. Germline assignment: CDR1 MNHNY and CDR2 SVGAGI (reference sequence). The CDR3 is CASSLQGVSNEQFF. The CDR3 DNA is TGTGCCAGCAGTTTACAGGGGGTCTCCAATGAGCAGTTCTTC.

On this clone: One end of the junction does not line up with germline, which may come from a read error. This rearrangement joins TRBV11-2 to TRBJ2-7; a weak D match, TRBD2 (5 bases). There are 16 residues in the CDR3. The germline gives CDR1 SGHAT, CDR2 FQNNGV. The DNA for the CDR3 is TGTGCCAGCAGCTTAGCAGCTACTAGGACCTCCCACGAGCAGTACTTC. Translated: CASSLAATRTSHEQYF. Looking up the rest from reference TRBV11-2 and TRBJ2-7 gives the full variable domain: EAGVAQSPRYKIIEKRQSVAFWCNPISGHATLYWYQQILGQGPKLLIQFQNNGVVDDSQLPKDRFSAERLKGVDSTLKIQPAKLEDSAVYLCASSLAATRTSHEQYFGPGTRLTVT.

The chain joins TRBV29-1 to TRBJ2-7; 8 bases are a match to TRBD1. Trimming removed 4 bases from V and 4 bases from J; junction bases left unmatched: 6. Germline V lookup: CDR1 SQVTM, CDR2 ANQGSEA. The CDR3 has 13 amino acids. Written as DNA, the CDR3 is TGCAGCGTTGGGGGACAGGATAGATACGAGCAGTACTTC. Encoded protein: CSVGGQDRYEQYF.

The sample holds one count of this clone. V gene TRBV15 combines with J gene TRBJ2-5; 14 bases fit TRBD2. This CDR3 is built from 19 residues. Germline V gives CDR1 LNHNV, CDR2 YYDKDF (reference sequence). The V and J ends lost 1 base and 2 bases, in that order; junction bases with no gene match: 9. The CDR3 loop reads CATSRGQYGTSGGQETQYF. The CDR3 coding sequence is TGTGCCACCAGCAGAGGTCAATACGGGACTAGCGGGGGTCAAGAGACCCAGTACTTC.